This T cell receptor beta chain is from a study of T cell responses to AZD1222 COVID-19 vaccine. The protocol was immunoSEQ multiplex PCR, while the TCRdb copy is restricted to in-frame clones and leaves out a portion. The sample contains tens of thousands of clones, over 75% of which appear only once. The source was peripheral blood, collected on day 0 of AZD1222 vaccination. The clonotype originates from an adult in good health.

CDR3 nucleotides: TGTGCCAGCAGCAACAGGGGAGGAAATGAGCAGTTCTTC. Amino acids: CASSNRGGNEQFF. The chain combines TRBV5-6 with TRBJ2-1; D is possibly TRBD1 (7 bases). The CDR3 consists of 13 residues. CDR1 SGHDT and CDR2 YYEEEE come from the germline V gene. With 4 bases removed from V and 7 bases from J, the gap between germline ends came to 12 bases. The full variable domain, completed using reference TRBV5-6 and TRBJ2-1, is DAGVTQSPTHLIKTRGQQVTLRCSPKSGHDTVSWYQQALGQGPQFIFQYYEEEERQRGNFPDRFSGHQFPNYSSELNVNALLLGDSALYLCASSNRGGNEQFFGPGTRLTVL.